This entry is about one T cell receptor (beta chain). Antigen unknown. These data come from a study of T cell responses to AZD1222 COVID-19 vaccine. Study outcomes and limitations: At baseline, just a handful of AZD1222 recipients tested seropositive.

The CDR3 loop spans 20 amino acids. Losses at the gene ends were 1 base for V and 0 bases for J; bases not matched to a gene: 11. Germline assignment: CDR1 LGHNA and CDR2 YNFKEQ. The method was immunoSEQ multiplex PCR; TCRdb's version includes in-frame clones alone and lacks a portion of them. The sample consists of fewer than 200,000 clones, about 87% of them appearing once. The receptor was isolated from an adult in good health. The chain combines TRBV4-2 with TRBJ2-3; 12 bases map to TRBD2. Sequenced here: peripheral blood, sampled on day 0 of AZD1222 vaccination. DNA for the CDR3: TGTGCCAGCAGCCAAGGGAGAACTAGCGGGGGGACAGAAAGCACAGATACGCAGTATTTT. Residues: CASSQGRTSGGTESTDTQYF.